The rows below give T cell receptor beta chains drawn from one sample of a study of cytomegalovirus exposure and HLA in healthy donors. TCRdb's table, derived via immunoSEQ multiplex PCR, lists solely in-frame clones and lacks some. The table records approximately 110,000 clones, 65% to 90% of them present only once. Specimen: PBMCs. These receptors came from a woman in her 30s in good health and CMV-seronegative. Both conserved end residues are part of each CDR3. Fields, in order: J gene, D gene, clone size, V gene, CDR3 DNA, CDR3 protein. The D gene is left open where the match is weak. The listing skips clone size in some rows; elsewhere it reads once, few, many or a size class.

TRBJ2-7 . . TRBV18 TGTGCCAGCTCACCTCTTTCCCAAGCCGGGACTTACTACGAGCAGTACTTC CASSPLSQAGTYYEQYF
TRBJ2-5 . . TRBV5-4 TGTGCCAGCAGCCAAGCAGGGTGGGAGACCCAGTACTTC CASSQAGWETQYF
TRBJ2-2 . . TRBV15 TGTGCCACCAGCAGAGATCGGGGGCTCTGGACAGGACCACTTGGAGAGCTGTTTTTT CATSRDRGLWTGPLGELFF
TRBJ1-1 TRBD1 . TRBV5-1 TGCGCCAGCTCGAGACAGGGAGAGGCGAACACTGAAGCTTTCTTT CASSRQGEANTEAFF
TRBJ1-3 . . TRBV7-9 TGTGCCAGCAGCTTTCAGGGAAACACCATATATTTT CASSFQGNTIYF
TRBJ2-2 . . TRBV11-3 TGTGCCAGCAGCTTAGATCCCGGCGGTTGGACCGGGGAGCTGTTTTTT CASSLDPGGWTGELFF
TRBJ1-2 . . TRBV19 TGTGCCAGTAGTATAGGAGATTTCAACTATGGCTACACCTTC CASSIGDFNYGYTF
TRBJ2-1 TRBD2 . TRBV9 TGTGCCAGCAGCGTAGCTGGGCGGGGGTCCTACAATGAGCAGTTCTTC CASSVAGRGSYNEQFF
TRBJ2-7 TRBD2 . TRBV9 TGTGCCAGCAGCGTAGCGGCGGGAGGGCCTGGGGAGCAGTACTTC CASSVAAGGPGEQYF
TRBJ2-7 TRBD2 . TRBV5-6 TGTGCCAGCGAACTCGGGAGGACCCCCTACGAGCAGTACTTC CASELGRTPYEQYF
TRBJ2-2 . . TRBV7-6 TGTGCCAGCAGCCCCCGCCTAGGCAACACCGGGGAGCTGTTTTTT CASSPRLGNTGELFF
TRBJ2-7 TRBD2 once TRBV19 TGTGCCAGTAGTATCCGACTAGCGGAAAACTCCTACGAGCAGTACTTC CASSIRLAENSYEQYF
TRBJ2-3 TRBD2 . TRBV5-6 TGTGCCAGCAGCCCCGCCAGGACTAGCGCAGATACGCAGTATTTT CASSPARTSADTQYF
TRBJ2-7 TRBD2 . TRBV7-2 TGTGCCAGCAGCTTGGTCGGGACTACCGAGCAGTACTTC CASSLVGTTEQYF
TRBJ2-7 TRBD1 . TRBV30 TGTGCCGGGACAGGGAGGTACGAGCAGTACTTC CAGTGRYEQYF
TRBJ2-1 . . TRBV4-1 TGCGCCAGCAGCCAACAGGACAGAAGCAATGAGCAGTTCTTC CASSQQDRSNEQFF
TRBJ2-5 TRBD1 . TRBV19 TGTGCCAGTAGTCAGGGGGCGGAGGAGACCCAGTACTTC CASSQGAEETQYF
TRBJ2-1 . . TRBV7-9 TGTGCCAGCACCCTTTTGAGTTCGGGCAATGAGCAGTTCTTC CASTLLSSGNEQFF
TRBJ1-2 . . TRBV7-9 TGTGCCAGCAGCTTACAGGGAACTAACTATGGCTACACCTTC CASSLQGTNYGYTF
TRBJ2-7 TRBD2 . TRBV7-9 TGTGCCAGCAGCTGGACTAGCCTCTCCTACGAGCAGTACTTC CASSWTSLSYEQYF
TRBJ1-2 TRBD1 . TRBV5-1 TGCGCCAGCAGCGGGGGACAGGGGGAGGTCTATGGCTACACCTTC CASSGGQGEVYGYTF
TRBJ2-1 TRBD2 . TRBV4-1 TGCGCCAGCAGCCAGCCGGGACTAGCGGTTTACAATGAGCAGTTCTTC CASSQPGLAVYNEQFF